Below, one TCR beta chain is given with its context. What it recognizes is unknown. Time point defined: pretreatment peripheral blood. This table comes from immunoSEQ multiplex PCR, and its TCRdb copy is limited to in-frame clones, with some not included. The sample holds fewer than 40,000 clones, about 89% seen once. The source of the sample is a study of PD-L1 blockade in urothelial cancer. General observations from the study: Clones that were tumor-associated expanded more in the blood of durable-benefit patients at 3 weeks.

The CDR3 consists of 14 residues. The junction had 8 bases not matched to a gene; V was cut back by 7 bases and J by 10 bases. Germline CDR1 and CDR2: MDHEN and SYDVKM. Sequenced here: PBMCs, sampled around atezolizumab (anti-PD-L1) treatment. The chain combines TRBV28 with TRBJ2-1; 12 bases line up with TRBD2. The sequence derives from a woman aged 55-75 years with urothelial cancer. CDR3 DNA: TGTGCCAGCAAGCCGGCTAGCGGGAGGGTCGAGCAGTTCTTC. Translating it yields CASKPASGRVEQFF.